A single sample is the source of the 12 T cell receptor beta chains below, sequenced in a study of blood T cell repertoires in COVID-19. Repertoires were generated with immunoSEQ multiplex PCR, while TCRdb's copy carries only in-frame clones and drops some. The data contain tens of thousands of clones, almost 85% of them singletons. Sequenced: peripheral blood. Source of these receptors: a woman aged 80 or older with acute or convalescent COVID-19.

In this sample, this clone turned up a few times. The chain combines TRBV10-2 with TRBJ1-2, with TRBD1 as a possible D gene (5 bases). From germline, CDR1 is WSHSY and CDR2 SAAADI. The CDR3 has 14 residues. With 5 bases removed from V and 8 bases from J, the gap between germline ends came to 18 bases. The CDR3 is CASSFGGLSGGYTF. CDR3 nucleotides: TGCGCCAGCAGTTTCGGGGGACTCTCTGGGGGCTACACCTTC.

The V call is TRBV27, the J call TRBJ2-7, with a possible D match to TRBD1 (5 bases). V lost 4 bases and J 0 bases, leaving 13 bases between the germline ends. From germline, CDR1 is MNHEY and CDR2 SMNVEV (reference sequence). The CDR3 runs to 15 residues. The CDR3 spells CASSSLQGSSYEQYF. DNA of the CDR3: TGTGCCAGCAGTTCACTCCAGGGAAGCTCCTACGAGCAGTACTTC.

The rearrangement joins TRBV6-5 to TRBJ2-2; 8 positions match TRBD2. Germline CDR1 MNHEY, CDR2 SVGAGI. Losses at the gene ends were 6 bases for V and 7 bases for J; bases not matched to a gene: 10. The CDR3 is 15 amino acids. The CDR3 DNA sequence: TGTGCCAGCAGAACTCTCATCGGGGGGGGCGGGGAGCTGTTTTTT. Translating it yields CASRTLIGGGGELFF.

This chain joins TRBV19 and TRBJ2-3, with 10 positions matching TRBD2. CDR3 length: 14 residues. V lost 4 bases and J lost 5; bases outside the gene matches: 3. The germline V gene has CDR1 LNHDA and CDR2 SQIVND (reference sequence). The DNA for the CDR3 is TGTGCCAGTAGTACTAGCGGGGGAATAGATACGCAGTATTTT. Translated: CASSTSGGIDTQYF.

The rearrangement uses TRBV2 and TRBJ2-1, with 7 bases identical to TRBD2. V shed 5 bases, J shed 4 bases, and the junction held 8 bases outside the gene matches. In germline, CDR1 is SNHLY, CDR2 FYNNEI. The CDR3 loop spans 15 amino acids. This CDR3 reads CASSTLGEGYNEQFF. The DNA of the CDR3 is TGTGCCAGCAGTACCCTAGGGGAGGGGTACAATGAGCAGTTCTTC.

This chain links TRBV7-2 with TRBJ1-5; D is unresolved. Trimming left V 3 bases short and J 6 bases short, with 12 bases between. The CDR3 sequence is 14 residues long. Germline CDR1 reads SGHTA; CDR2 reads FQGNSA. The CDR3, as DNA: TGTGCCAGCAGCTTTCATCAAACGGGTCAGCCCCAGCATTTT. This gives the protein CASSFHQTGQPQHF.

This chain uses TRBV3-1 (or the pseudogene TRBV3-2) with TRBJ2-6, with unresolved D. Trimming removed 4 bases at V and 1 base at J, with 8 bases between. In germline, CDR1 is LGHDT, CDR2 YNNKEL (reference sequence). CDR3 length: 15 amino acids. This CDR3 reads CASSRTGSGANVLTF. The CDR3 DNA is TGTGCCAGCAGCCGAACCGGGTCTGGGGCCAACGTCCTGACTTTC.

The chain joins TRBV6-5 to TRBJ1-1, with 10 bases aligning to TRBD1. After removal of 4 bases from V and 6 bases from J, the junction contained 5 bases not matched to a gene. Germline lookup yields CDR1 MNHEY and CDR2 SVGAGI. This CDR3 region has 14 residues. CDR3 sequence (DNA): TGTGCCAGCAGTTGGACAGGGGGAAACCCTGAAGCTTTCTTT. It translates to CASSWTGGNPEAFF.

The J gene is TRBJ2-5, the V gene TRBV5-1, with TRBD2 matching 7 bases. Germline CDR1 and CDR2: SGHRS and YFSETQ. The CDR3 runs 16 residues. Trimming removed 0 bases from V and 0 bases from J; junction bases left unmatched: 5. In nucleotides, the CDR3 is TGCGCCAGCAGCTTGGAGTGGGGGGGGTACCAAGAGACCCAGTACTTC. It encodes CASSLEWGGYQETQYF.

This clone showed up just once. The chain uses TRBV19 and TRBJ1-1; TRBD1 matches 8 bases. The CDR3 extends over 14 amino acids. V shed 6 bases, J shed 4 bases, and the junction held 7 bases outside the gene matches. Germline V gene sequence: CDR1 LNHDA, CDR2 SQIVND (reference sequence). CDR3 loop: CASRSGGEGTEAFF. CDR3 DNA sequence: TGTGCCAGTAGATCAGGGGGCGAGGGCACTGAAGCTTTCTTT. Supplemented by reference TRBV19 and TRBJ1-1, the full variable domain reads DGGITQSPKYLFRKEGQNVTLSCEQNLNHDAMYWYRQDPGQGLRLIYYSQIVNDFQKGDIAEGYSVSREKKESFPLTVTSAQKNPTAFYLCASRSGGEGTEAFFGQGTRLTVV.

The J gene is TRBJ1-5, the V gene TRBV3-1 (or the pseudogene TRBV3-2); D not resolved. V was clipped by 1 base and J by 0 bases, with 10 bases between them. The V gene's germline CDR1 is LGHDT and CDR2 YNNKEL (reference sequence). The CDR3 is made up of 16 amino acids. The CDR3 spells CASSQGEVYSNQPQHF. The CDR3 nucleotides are TGTGCCAGCAGCCAAGGGGAGGTTTATAGCAATCAGCCCCAGCATTTT.

V usage is TRBV4-2 and J usage is TRBJ2-1; D might be TRBD2 (5 bases). Trimming removed 1 base at V and 0 bases at J, with 7 bases between. Germline V CDR1 and CDR2: LGHNA, YNFKEQ. The CDR3 loop spans 15 amino acids. CDR3 sequence (DNA): TGTGCCAGCAGCCAAGGGGAGAGCTCCTACAATGAGCAGTTCTTC. It yields the protein CASSQGESSYNEQFF.